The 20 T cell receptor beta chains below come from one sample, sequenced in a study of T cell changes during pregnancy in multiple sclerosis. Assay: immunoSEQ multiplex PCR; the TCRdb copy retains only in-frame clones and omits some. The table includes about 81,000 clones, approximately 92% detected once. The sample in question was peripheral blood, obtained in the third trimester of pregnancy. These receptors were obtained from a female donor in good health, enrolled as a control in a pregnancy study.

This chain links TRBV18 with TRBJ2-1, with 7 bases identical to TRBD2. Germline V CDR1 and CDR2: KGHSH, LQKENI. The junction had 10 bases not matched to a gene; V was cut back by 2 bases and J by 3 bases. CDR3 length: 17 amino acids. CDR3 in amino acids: CASSPEASGSYYNEQFF. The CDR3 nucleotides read TGTGCCAGCTCACCAGAAGCTAGCGGTTCGTACTACAATGAGCAGTTCTTC.

CDR3 residues: CASSLARQGADEQFF. The CDR3 nucleotides read TGCGCCAGCAGCTTGGCCAGACAGGGGGCCGATGAGCAGTTCTTC. The V call is TRBV5-1, the J call TRBJ2-1, with 10 bases matching TRBD1. This CDR3 is 15 amino acids long. Germline CDR1 SGHRS, CDR2 YFSETQ. V trimming: 0 bases; J trimming: 8 bases; junction bases outside the gene matches: 5.

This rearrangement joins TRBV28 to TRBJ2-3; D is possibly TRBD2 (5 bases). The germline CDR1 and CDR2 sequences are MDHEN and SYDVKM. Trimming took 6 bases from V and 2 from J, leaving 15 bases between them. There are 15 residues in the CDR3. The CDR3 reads CASSEGAGHTDTQYF. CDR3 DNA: TGTGCCAGCAGCGAGGGTGCAGGCCACACAGATACGCAGTATTTT.

Here the CDR3 DNA reads TGTGCCAGCAGTGGGTCGCTTACAACAGGGGAGACCCAGTACTTC. This codes for CASSGSLTTGETQYF. The rearrangement joins TRBV2 to TRBJ2-5, with a possible D match to TRBD1 (6 bases). The CDR3 sequence is 15 residues long. Looked up from germline, CDR1 is SNHLY and CDR2 is FYNNEI. V gave up 4 bases and J gave up 5 bases, with 17 bases separating them.

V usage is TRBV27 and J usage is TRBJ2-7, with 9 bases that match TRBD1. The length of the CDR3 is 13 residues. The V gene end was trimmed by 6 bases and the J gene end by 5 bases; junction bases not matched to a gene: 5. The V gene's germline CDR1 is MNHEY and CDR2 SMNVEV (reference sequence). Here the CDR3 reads CASSYRGRHEQYF. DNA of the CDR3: TGTGCCAGCAGCTACAGGGGGCGGCACGAGCAGTACTTC.

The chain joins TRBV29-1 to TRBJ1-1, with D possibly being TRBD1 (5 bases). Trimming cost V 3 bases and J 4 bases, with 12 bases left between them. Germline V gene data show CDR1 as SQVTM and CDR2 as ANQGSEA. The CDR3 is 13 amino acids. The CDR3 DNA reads TGCAGCGTTGAGTCCGGGGGTCGCACTGAAGCTTTCTTT. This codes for CSVESGGRTEAFF. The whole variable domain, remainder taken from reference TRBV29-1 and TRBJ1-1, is SAVISQKPSRDICQRGTSLTIQCQVDSQVTMMFWYRQQPGQSLTLIATANQGSEATYESGFVIDKFPISRPNLTFSTLTVSNMSPEDSSIYLCSVESGGRTEAFFGQGTRLTVV.

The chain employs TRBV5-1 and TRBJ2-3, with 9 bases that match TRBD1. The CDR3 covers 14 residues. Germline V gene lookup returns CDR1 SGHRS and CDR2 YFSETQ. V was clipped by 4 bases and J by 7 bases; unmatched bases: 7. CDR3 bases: TGCGCCAGCAGCACCCGGGACAGGGAATATACGCAGTATTTT. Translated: CASSTRDREYTQYF.

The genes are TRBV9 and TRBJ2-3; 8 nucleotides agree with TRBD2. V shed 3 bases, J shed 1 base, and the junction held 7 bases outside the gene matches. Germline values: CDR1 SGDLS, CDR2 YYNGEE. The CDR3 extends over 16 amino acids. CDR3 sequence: CASSATGGARTDTQYF. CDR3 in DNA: TGTGCCAGCAGCGCCACCGGGGGGGCCCGCACAGATACGCAGTATTTT.

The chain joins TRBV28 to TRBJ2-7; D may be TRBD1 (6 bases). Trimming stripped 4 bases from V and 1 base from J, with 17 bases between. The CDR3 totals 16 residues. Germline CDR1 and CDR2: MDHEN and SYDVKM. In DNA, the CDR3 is TGTGCCAGCAGTTCCCCCACAGGGAAGGGGTCCTACGAGCAGTACTTC. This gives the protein CASSSPTGKGSYEQYF.

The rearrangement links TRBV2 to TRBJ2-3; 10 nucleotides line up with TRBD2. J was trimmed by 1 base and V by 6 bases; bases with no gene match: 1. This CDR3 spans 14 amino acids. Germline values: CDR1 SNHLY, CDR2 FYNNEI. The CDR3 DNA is TGTGCCAGCAGAACTAGCGGGGGCACAGATACGCAGTATTTT. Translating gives CASRTSGGTDTQYF.

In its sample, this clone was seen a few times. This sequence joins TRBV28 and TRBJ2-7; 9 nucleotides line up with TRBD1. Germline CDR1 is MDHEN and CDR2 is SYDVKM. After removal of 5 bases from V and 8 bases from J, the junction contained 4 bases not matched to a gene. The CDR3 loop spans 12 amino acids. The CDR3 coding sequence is TGTGCCAGCAGTCCACAGGGGGCGAAGCAGTACTTC. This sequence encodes CASSPQGAKQYF.

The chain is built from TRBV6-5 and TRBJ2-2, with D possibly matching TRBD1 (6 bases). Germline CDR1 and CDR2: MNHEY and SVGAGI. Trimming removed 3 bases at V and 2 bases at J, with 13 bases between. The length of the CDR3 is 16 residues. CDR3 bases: TGTGCCAGCAGTTATCTGGACAGAGTTAACACCGGGGAGCTGTTTTTT. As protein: CASSYLDRVNTGELFF.

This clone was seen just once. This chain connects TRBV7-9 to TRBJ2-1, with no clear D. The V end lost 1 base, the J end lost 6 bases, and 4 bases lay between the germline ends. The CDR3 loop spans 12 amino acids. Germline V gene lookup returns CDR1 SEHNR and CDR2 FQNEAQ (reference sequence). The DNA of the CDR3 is TGTGCCAGCAGCTTAGTGGCCAATGAGCAGTTCTTC. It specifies CASSLVANEQFF.

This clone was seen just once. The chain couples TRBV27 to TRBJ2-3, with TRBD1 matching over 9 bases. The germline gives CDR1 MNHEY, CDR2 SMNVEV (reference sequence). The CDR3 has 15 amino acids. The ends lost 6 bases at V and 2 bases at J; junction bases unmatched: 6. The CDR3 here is CASRPGTGTTDTQYF. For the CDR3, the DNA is TGTGCCAGCAGGCCCGGGACAGGGACCACAGATACGCAGTATTTT.

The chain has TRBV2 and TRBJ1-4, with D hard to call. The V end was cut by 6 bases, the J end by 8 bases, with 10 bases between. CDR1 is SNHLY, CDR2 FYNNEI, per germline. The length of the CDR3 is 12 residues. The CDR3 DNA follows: TGTGCCAGCAGCCCCGAGGGCGAAAAACTGTTTTTT. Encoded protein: CASSPEGEKLFF.

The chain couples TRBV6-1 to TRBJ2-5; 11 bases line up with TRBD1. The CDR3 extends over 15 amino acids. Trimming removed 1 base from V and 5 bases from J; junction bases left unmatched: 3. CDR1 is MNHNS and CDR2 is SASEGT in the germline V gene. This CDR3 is CASSEGTGGYETQYF. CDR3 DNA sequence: TGTGCCAGCAGTGAAGGGACAGGGGGCTACGAGACCCAGTACTTC.

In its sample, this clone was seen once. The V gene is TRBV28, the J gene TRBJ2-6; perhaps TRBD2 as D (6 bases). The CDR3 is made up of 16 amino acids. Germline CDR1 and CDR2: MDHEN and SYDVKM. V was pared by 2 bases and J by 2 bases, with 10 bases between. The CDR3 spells CASSLTTGAGANVLTF. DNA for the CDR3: TGTGCCAGCAGTTTAACGACGGGAGCTGGGGCCAACGTCCTGACTTTC.

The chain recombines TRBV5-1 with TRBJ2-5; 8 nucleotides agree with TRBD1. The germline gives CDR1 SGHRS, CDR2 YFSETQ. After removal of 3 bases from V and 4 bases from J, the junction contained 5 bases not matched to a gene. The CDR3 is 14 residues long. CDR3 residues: CASSWTGPGETQYF. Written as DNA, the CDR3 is TGCGCCAGCAGCTGGACAGGGCCGGGAGAGACCCAGTACTTC.

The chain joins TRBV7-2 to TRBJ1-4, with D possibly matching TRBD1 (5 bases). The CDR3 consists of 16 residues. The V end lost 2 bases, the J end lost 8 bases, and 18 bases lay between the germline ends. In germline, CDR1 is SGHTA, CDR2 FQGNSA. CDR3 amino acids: CASSLISAGGREKLFF. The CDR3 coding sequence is TGTGCCAGCAGCTTAATCTCTGCCGGGGGTAGAGAAAAACTGTTTTTT.

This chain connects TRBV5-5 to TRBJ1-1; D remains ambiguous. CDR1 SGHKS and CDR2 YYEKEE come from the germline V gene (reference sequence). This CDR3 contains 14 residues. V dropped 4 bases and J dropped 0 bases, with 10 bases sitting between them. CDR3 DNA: TGTGCCAGCAGCCGTGATACTCTGAACACTGAAGCTTTCTTT. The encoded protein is CASSRDTLNTEAFF.